This note documents a single TCR beta chain sequence. The data were obtained in a study of blood T cell repertoires in COVID-19. Overall study context: Italy, Spain and the United States were the sources of the convalescent and acute COVID-19 samples.

Original analysis: Quantification of nucleated cells was approximated via reference gene primer amplification. TCRdb's table, derived via immunoSEQ multiplex PCR, lists solely in-frame clones and lacks some. Clone size and the V and J calls come from that table; the DNA yielded D and trimming. The sample shows about 310,000 clones, around nine tenths of them seen only once. The V and J ends lost 4 bases and 5 bases, in that order; junction bases with no gene match: 9. This CDR3 comprises 16 residues. Per germline, CDR1 SGHNT and CDR2 YYREEE (reference sequence). Cohorts were assigned according to the clinical history that participants reported. All recovered Cohort 3 donors got two negative PCRs, got clearance, or saw symptom resolution.

The chain uses TRBV5-4 and TRBJ2-3, with 11 bases lining up with TRBD2. Specimen: PBMCs or T cells enriched from blood (not recorded which). This receptor was taken from a woman in her thirties or forties who had recovered from COVID-19. The CDR3 region has the DNA TGTGCCAGCAGCGAGAATAGCGGGAGGGCGCAAGATACGCAGTATTTT. Translation gives CASSENSGRAQDTQYF.